The 18 T cell receptor beta chains presented below share a single source sample, sequenced in a study. TCRdb reprocessed the RT-PCR reads with MiXCR, giving one entry per CDR3 protein. The sample holds about 700,000 distinct CDR3 sequences, around 14% seen once. Sample: memory CD4+ T cells from blood. The receptor source for this set is a female donor in good health, serving as a healthy control.

Only a few counts were recorded for this clonotype. The rearrangement links TRBV4-3 to TRBJ2-2, with D tentatively TRBD2 (7 bases). CDR1 and CDR2 (germline): LGHNA, YSLEER. The CDR3 is 20 amino acids. V was pared by 7 bases and J by 5 bases, with 32 bases between. CDR3 in DNA: TGCGCCAGCACCACGAGATTAAAGGGGGGGACACACAAGACAACCGGGGAGCTGTTTTTT. It encodes CASTTRLKGGTHKTTGELFF.

This clonotype was found a few times. The CDR3 is CSARGGDGETQYF. DNA for the CDR3: TGCAGTGCTAGAGGGGGGGATGGAGAGACCCAGTACTTC. The rearrangement links TRBV20-1 to TRBJ2-5; D is possibly TRBD2 (6 bases). There are 13 residues in the CDR3. Germline V CDR1 and CDR2: DFQATT, SNEGSKA (reference sequence). V was shortened by 1 base and J by 4 bases, with 10 bases between the two germline ends.

This clonotype was seen more than once but under ten times. The CDR3 reads CASIARGSGRNRDHEQYF. CDR3 nucleotide sequence: TGTGCCAGCATCGCGCGGGGAAGCGGGAGGAATCGAGACCACGAGCAGTACTTC. The chain is built from TRBV28 and TRBJ2-7; 9 nucleotides line up with TRBD2. The CDR3 consists of 18 residues. CDR1 MDHEN and CDR2 SYDVKM come from the germline V gene. V shed 7 bases, J shed 5 bases, and the junction held 21 bases outside the gene matches.

The CDR3 bases are TGTGCCAGCACCCTTGGGGGTTGGGAGACCCAGTACTTC. Protein: CASTLGGWETQYF. J is TRBJ2-5 and V is TRBV12-3 or TRBV12-4, with D perhaps matching TRBD1 or TRBD2 (5 bases each). The CDR3 runs 13 residues. Trimming took 7 bases from V and 5 from J, leaving 14 bases between them.

Only a few counts were recorded for this clonotype. The rearrangement joins TRBV30 to TRBJ2-2; TRBD1 matches 8 bases. Germline V lookup: CDR1 GTSNPN, CDR2 SVGIG (reference sequence). Unmatched junction bases numbered 1, after V lost 0 bases and J lost 4 bases. The CDR3 spans 14 residues. The CDR3 DNA follows: TGTGCCTGGAGTGTAACAGGGGGCACCGGGGAGCTGTTTTTT. Protein product: CAWSVTGGTGELFF.

The chain uses TRBV30 and TRBJ2-7, with TRBD2 matching over 8 bases. The CDR3 has 15 residues. Per germline, CDR1 GTSNPN and CDR2 SVGIG (reference sequence). Germline trimming cut 3 bases from V and 3 bases from J; bases unmatched to any gene: 10. The CDR3 loop is CAWRCTPAGVYEQYF. The CDR3 DNA is TGTGCCTGGAGATGCACGCCAGCGGGAGTCTACGAGCAGTACTTC.

This clonotype was counted many times. The chain joins TRBV20-1 to TRBJ2-1, with 7 bases lining up with TRBD1. V lost 5 bases and J lost 5; bases outside the gene matches: 12. CDR3 length: 15 amino acids. Germline V gives CDR1 DFQATT, CDR2 SNEGSKA (reference sequence). The CDR3 DNA follows: TGCAGTGCTGAGGAACCCAGACAGGGCGACAATGAGCAGTTCTTC. Translated, it gives CSAEEPRQGDNEQFF.

This clonotype was seen more than once but under ten times. The chain joins TRBV29-1 to TRBJ1-1; D gene ambiguous. Trimming took 2 bases from V and 1 from J, leaving 8 bases between them. CDR1 is SQVTM and CDR2 is ANQGSEA in the germline V gene. The CDR3 sequence is 13 residues long. The CDR3 DNA sequence: TGCAGCGTTGAACTTTACAAGAACACTGAAGCTTTCTTT. Translated, it gives CSVELYKNTEAFF.

A few counts support this clonotype. V and J are TRBV15 and TRBJ2-1; 12 bases are shared with TRBD1. Trimming removed 8 bases from V and 8 bases from J; junction bases left unmatched: 7. The CDR3 has 14 residues. The V gene's germline CDR1 is LNHNV and CDR2 YYDKDF (reference sequence). CDR3 residues: CATCRDRGQDEQFF. The CDR3, as DNA: TGTGCCACCTGCCGGGACAGGGGGCAGGATGAGCAGTTCTTC.

As for this clonotype: This may be a read error, as it is one base from a much larger clone. The chain couples TRBV7-2 to TRBJ1-6, with unresolved D. The CDR3 spans 13 residues. Germline CDR1 and CDR2: SGHTA and FQGNSA. The CDR3 DNA reads as TGTGCCAGCAGCTTGGACTATAATTCACCCCTCGACTTT. Protein: CASSLDYNSPLDF.

Comments on this clonotype: A read error is likely, as this CDR3 ends without the conserved phenylalanine or tryptophan. The V and J genes are TRBV10-2 and TRBJ2-7, with 10 bases fitting TRBD2. The junction had 6 bases not matched to a gene; V was cut back by 3 bases and J by 4 bases. Germline lookup yields CDR1 WSHSY and CDR2 SAAADI. CDR3 length equals 15 residues. CDR3 in DNA: TGCGCCAGCAGTGATTGGGGGACTAGCGTTTACGAGCAGTACCTC. This codes for CASSDWGTSVYEQYL.

The rearrangement links TRBV18 to TRBJ1-1; TRBD1 matches at 7 bases. The germline V gene encodes CDR1 KGHSH and CDR2 LQKENI. V shed 5 bases, J shed 0 bases, and the junction held 9 bases outside the gene matches. The CDR3 spans 16 residues. The CDR3 sequence: CASSYTRDRMNTEAFF. For the CDR3, the DNA is TGTGCCAGCTCATATACCCGGGACAGAATGAACACTGAAGCTTTCTTT.

This clonotype showed up just a few times. The chain links TRBV11-2 to TRBJ2-1; 8 bases are shared with TRBD1. The V gene's germline CDR1 is SGHAT and CDR2 FQNNGV. V dropped 1 base and J dropped 4; count of bases not matched to a gene: 6. The CDR3 sequence is 16 residues long. CDR3 sequence (DNA): TGTGCCAGCAGCTTAGGACAGGGGAGTGGTTACAATGAGCAGTTCTTC. It specifies CASSLGQGSGYNEQFF.

CDR3 coding DNA: TGTGCCAGCAGACCCCCCCCGCGGAATGAGCAGTTCTTC. It translates to CASRPPPRNEQFF. The chain couples TRBV6-2 or TRBV6-3 to TRBJ2-1; D gene ambiguous. Trimming stripped 6 bases from V and 7 bases from J, with 13 bases between. The CDR3 is made up of 13 amino acids. Germline assignment: CDR1 MNHEY and CDR2 SVGEGT.

This clonotype was seen only a few times. This chain connects TRBV10-3 to TRBJ2-3; D is unclear. The length of the CDR3 is 15 residues. The germline V gene has CDR1 ENHRY and CDR2 SYGVKD. V lost 2 bases and J lost 6, with 15 bases in between. As DNA, the CDR3 is TGTGCCATCAGTGAGCCCGGCCGTGTAAGGGATACGCAGTATTTT. This sequence encodes CAISEPGRVRDTQYF.

To note about this clonotype: The CDR3 does not end in the conserved phenylalanine or tryptophan, so this is likely a read error. This chain links TRBV6-2 or TRBV6-3 with TRBJ2-7; 8 bases are a match to TRBD1. The CDR3 runs 15 residues. Losses at the gene ends were 4 bases for V and 1 base for J; bases not matched to a gene: 6. Per the germline V gene, CDR1 is MNHEY and CDR2 is SVGEGT. This CDR3 reads CASSLPGGLSYEQYS. In DNA form, the CDR3 reads TGTGCCAGCAGTTTACCAGGGGGCTTATCCTACGAGCAGTACTCC.

This clonotype has a count of ten or more. The chain carries TRBV12-3 or TRBV12-4 and TRBJ1-1, with D possibly matching TRBD1 (5 bases). Deletions cut 6 bases from V and 4 bases from J, with 9 bases between. The CDR3 consists of 12 residues. The CDR3 is CASRPGSTEAFF. The CDR3 DNA is TGTGCCAGCAGGCCAGGGAGCACTGAAGCTTTCTTT.

This clonotype was recorded many times. The rearrangement uses TRBV12-3 or TRBV12-4 and TRBJ2-7; D possibly corresponds to TRBD1 (5 bases). Trimming stripped 1 base from V and 6 bases from J, with 10 bases between. The CDR3 runs to 13 residues. CDR3 loop: CASSLGAGIEQYF. The DNA of the CDR3 is TGTGCCAGCAGTTTAGGGGCAGGGATCGAGCAGTACTTC.